This TCR beta chain originates from a study of identical twins. Study-level results: Twin pairs' shared out-of-frame alpha sequences were enriched in low generation probability.

This CDR3 has 16 amino acids. Germline CDR1 is LGHNA and CDR2 is YNFKEQ. Trimming shortened V by 2 bases and J by 2 bases, and 13 bases separated the two germline ends. With no exceptions, donors were healthy Caucasians. As for this clonotype: Antigen specificity is unknown.

MiXCR, run by TCRdb on the 5' RACE reads, gives a single entry per CDR3 protein. The profile covers roughly 1.6 million distinct CDR3 sequences, with less than 35% appearing a single time and more than 0.25% taken by the ten largest. The sequence derives from a newborn girl in good health. Sequencing used cord blood. The chain employs TRBV4-2 and TRBJ1-3; a possible D gene is TRBD1 (5 bases). This chain's CDR3 is CASSQSLGGTGNTIYF. The CDR3 nucleotides read TGTGCCAGCAGCCAATCCCTCGGGGGGACTGGAAACACCATATATTTT.